This TCR beta chain was sequenced for a study of human T cells and chemical hapten exposure. The study's findings and limits: TCRs whose frequency exceeded 1 in 1000 remained the same following DPC sensitization.

This clonotype was counted at least ten times. Antigen specificity is unknown. V lost 4 bases, J lost 1 base, and 5 bases lay in between. There are 13 residues in the CDR3. The germline V gene encodes CDR1 SNHLY and CDR2 FYNNEI. TCRdb itself ran the RACE reads through MiXCR, one entry per CDR3 protein. Of tens of thousands of distinct CDR3 sequences in the sample, around 6.6% were seen once. Time point described: pre-sensitization, week 0. The treatment denotes: therapeutic diphenylcyclopropenone sensitization with weekly scalp DPC. The specimen was whole blood, collected in connection with sensitization to the hapten diphenylcyclopropenone (DPC). The chain is built from TRBV2 and TRBJ1-5; D gene uncertain. The sequence was collected from a woman aged 30 to 39 with alopecia areata. Some clones in this sample may be carry-over from other donors' samples. This chain's CDR3 is CASSGPSNQPQHF. CDR3 coding DNA: TGTGCCAGCAGTGGGCCGAGCAATCAGCCCCAGCATTTT.